This T cell receptor (beta chain) was recorded in a study of control samples from healthy donors and cancer patients. TCRdb's copy holds only in-frame clones and misses some; the assay was immunoSEQ multiplex PCR. This sample yields 150,000 to 200,000 clones, of which almost 90% are seen a single time; around 5% belongs to the top ten. This CDR3 comprises 17 residues. Germline assignment: CDR1 SGDLS and CDR2 YYNGEE. Trimming cost V 3 bases and J 7 bases, with 24 bases left between them. The source material was blood. This sequence was found in a young woman in good health. The V and J genes are TRBV9 and TRBJ2-3; D unclear. DNA of the CDR3: TGTGCCAGCAGCGGGAGCTTCGGTACCGGCATTACGAATACGCAGTATTTT. Protein: CASSGSFGTGITNTQYF. Together with reference TRBV9 and TRBJ2-3, the CDR3 gives the full variable domain: DSGVTQTPKHLITATGQRVTLRCSPRSGDLSVYWYQQSLDQGLQFLIQYYNGEERAKGNILERFSAQQFPDLHSELNLSSLELGDSALYFCASSGSFGTGITNTQYFGPGTRLTVL.